This paragraph reports one TCR beta chain. The CDR3 is made up of 14 amino acids. CDR1 and CDR2 (germline): MRHNA, SNTAGT. V lost 7 bases to trimming and J lost 3 bases, with 13 bases between them. TCRdb used MiXCR to reprocess the PCR reads, holding one entry per CDR3 protein. Of around 480,000 distinct CDR3 sequences detected, around a fifth appear once; the ten largest clones hold roughly 0.81%. This entry comes from a study of molecular identifiers for immune sequencing clone quantification. The chain carries TRBV6-4 and TRBJ2-1, with D possibly TRBD2 on 5 matching bases. The sequencing sample was made of naive CD8+ T cells from blood, with Jurkat cell RNA spiked in. Subset noted: FACS-sorted CD8+CD4-CCR7+CD45RA+ naive T cells. This clonotype was obtained from a human donor in good health. Some libraries in this study had Jurkat cell RNA spiked in. CDR3 bases: TGTGCCAGCATCGGACTGCATAGCTACAATGAGCAGTTCTTC. Protein: CASIGLHSYNEQFF.